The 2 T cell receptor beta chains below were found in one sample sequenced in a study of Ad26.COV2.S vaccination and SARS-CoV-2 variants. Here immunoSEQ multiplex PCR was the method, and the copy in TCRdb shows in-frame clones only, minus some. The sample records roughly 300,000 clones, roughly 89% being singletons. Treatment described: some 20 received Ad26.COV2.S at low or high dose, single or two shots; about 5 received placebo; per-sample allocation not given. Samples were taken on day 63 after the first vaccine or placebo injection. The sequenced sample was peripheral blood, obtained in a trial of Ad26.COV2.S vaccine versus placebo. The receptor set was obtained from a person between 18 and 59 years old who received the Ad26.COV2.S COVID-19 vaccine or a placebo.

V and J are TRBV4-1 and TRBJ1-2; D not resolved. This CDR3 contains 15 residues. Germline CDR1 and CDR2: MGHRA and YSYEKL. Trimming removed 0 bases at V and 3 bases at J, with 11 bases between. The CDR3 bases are TGCGCCAGCAGCCAAGATGGCTTCACGGACTATGGCTACACCTTC. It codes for CASSQDGFTDYGYTF.

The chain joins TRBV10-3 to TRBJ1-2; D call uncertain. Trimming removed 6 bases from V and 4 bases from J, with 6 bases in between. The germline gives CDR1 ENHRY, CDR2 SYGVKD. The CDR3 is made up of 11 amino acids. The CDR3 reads CAISGLYGYTF. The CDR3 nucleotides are TGTGCCATCAGCGGACTCTATGGCTACACCTTC.